This T cell receptor (beta chain) was observed in a study of blood T cell repertoires in COVID-19. Study-wide background: Sources were T cells, B-cell-depleted T cells, or PBMCs; the material itself was cDNA or gDNA.

Assay used: immunoSEQ multiplex PCR; TCRdb lists only in-frame clones, some missing. The data contain about 76,000 clones, 75% to 90% of them singletons. Sequencing was performed on peripheral blood. The receptor was isolated from a human donor in a cohort sampled during active COVID-19.

The chain's CDR3 is CASSLSGSGGYTF. The CDR3 coding sequence is TGTGCCAGCAGTTTAAGTGGGAGTGGTGGCTACACCTTC. This sequence joins TRBV12-3 or TRBV12-4 and TRBJ1-2; D remains ambiguous. The V and J ends lost 2 bases and 7 bases respectively, with 11 bases between them. This CDR3 contains 13 residues.